This T cell receptor (beta chain) was profiled in a study of PD-1 blockade in classical Hodgkin lymphoma. Overall study results and limits: Nivolumab initiation under 1 year post-ASCT meant exclusion. Diminished baseline TCR diversity has been reported in newly diagnosed patients relative to healthy donors.

Relapses following autologous stem cell transplantation were seen in all patients, with brentuximab vedotin exposure varying. Complete response, partial response or progressive disease was recorded as best response. About this clone itself: Antigen specificity is unknown.

TCRdb's copy holds only in-frame clones and misses some; the assay was immunoSEQ multiplex PCR. Counted here are 65,000 to 95,000 clones, about 89% occurring once; the ten biggest clones make up roughly 21%. The clonotype comes from a human donor with classical Hodgkin lymphoma. This sample comprised peripheral blood mononuclear cells (PBMCs), obtained at baseline.

The CDR3 sequence: CASSVGLTNTEAFF. The CDR3 DNA reads as TGTGCCAGCAGTGTTGGACTAACGAACACTGAAGCTTTCTTT. The chain has TRBV6-1 and TRBJ1-1; D gene uncertain. The CDR3 extends over 14 amino acids. Germline V gene lookup returns CDR1 MNHNS and CDR2 SASEGT. V dropped 4 bases and J dropped 1 base, with 10 bases sitting between them.